This T cell receptor (beta chain) was identified in a study of cytomegalovirus exposure and HLA in healthy donors. As for the study in general: As released early, the data held some 85 million unique TCRs from HLA-typed donors.

Looked up from germline, CDR1 is MRHNA and CDR2 is SNTAGT. The CDR3 is 13 amino acids. The ends were cut back, 3 bases at V and 10 bases at J, with 12 bases in the middle. Notes on this clone: What it binds is not known.

It was with 60 Vbeta and 13 Jbeta primers that the PCR ran. Assay: immunoSEQ multiplex PCR; the TCRdb copy retains only in-frame clones and omits some. Among 150,000 or so clones, under 85% were seen once, and the ten largest hold about 4%. Study findings and constraints: As immune exposure information, only CMV serostatus was available.

Sequenced input: PBMCs. The chain uses TRBV6-4 and TRBJ1-4; D perhaps matches TRBD1 (6 bases). This receptor was identified in a middle-aged man in good health and CMV-seropositive. The CDR3 DNA reads TGTGCCAGCAGTGAACAGGGCGGTGGAAAACTGTTTTTT. This encodes CASSEQGGGKLFF.